A selection of T cell receptor beta chains follows, all from one sample in a study of CD8+CD57+ T cells in acquired aplastic anemia. TCRdb re-called the reads through MiXCR, storing one row per CDR3 protein. The data show hundreds of thousands of distinct CDR3 sequences, under 40% seen once. Sequencing was carried out using sorted CD4+, CD8+, or CD8+CD57+ T cells (not recorded which) from PBMCs. All receptors come from a human donor with aplastic anemia. CDR3s include the opening cysteine and the closing phenylalanine or tryptophan. The D gene is left open where the match is weak. Size tells how often a clone was seen (once, few, many) or the class of an expanded clone, and some rows leave it out.

clone_size: many; d_call: TRBD1; v_call: TRBV7-2; j_call: TRBJ2-7; cdr3_aa: CASSLGQRYEQYF; cdr3_nt: TGCGCCAGCAGCTTGGGACAGCGTTACGAGCAGTACTTC
clone_size: few; d_call: TRBD2; v_call: TRBV5-6; j_call: TRBJ2-3; cdr3_aa: CASSSSGGQTDTQYF; cdr3_nt: TGTGCCAGCAGCTCTAGCGGGGGGCAGACAGATACGCAGTATTTT
clone_size: NA; d_call: TRBD1; v_call: TRBV11-2; j_call: TRBJ2-5; cdr3_aa: CASSAPRQGQTQYF; cdr3_nt: TGTGCCAGCAGCGCACCAAGACAGGGGCAGACCCAGTACTTC
clone_size: NA; d_call: NA; v_call: TRBV7-9; j_call: TRBJ2-7; cdr3_aa: CACTLGSSYEQYF; cdr3_nt: TGTGCCTGCACCCTAGGGAGCTCCTACGAGCAGTACTTC
clone_size: NA; d_call: TRBD2; v_call: TRBV5-1; j_call: TRBJ2-7; cdr3_aa: CASSWSLGGSLYEQYF; cdr3_nt: TGCGCCAGCAGCTGGTCACTCGGGGGGAGCCTCTACGAGCAGTACTTC
clone_size: NA; d_call: NA; v_call: TRBV7-2; j_call: TRBJ2-1; cdr3_aa: CASSGPSNGQFF; cdr3_nt: TGTGCCAGCTCCGGCCCCTCCAATGGGCAGTTCTTC
clone_size: many; d_call: NA; v_call: TRBV20-1; j_call: TRBJ2-7; cdr3_aa: CSAHGPLYEQYF; cdr3_nt: TGCAGTGCCCACGGACCATTATACGAGCAGTACTTC
clone_size: few; d_call: TRBD1; v_call: TRBV11-2; j_call: TRBJ2-1; cdr3_aa: CASSLRQGGKAEQFF; cdr3_nt: TGTGCCAGCAGCTTACGACAGGGGGGAAAGGCTGAGCAGTTCTTC
clone_size: many; d_call: TRBD1; v_call: TRBV5-5; j_call: TRBJ1-2; cdr3_aa: CASSPNRDREGYGYTF; cdr3_nt: TGTGCCAGCAGTCCAAACCGGGACAGGGAAGGGTATGGCTACACCTTC
clone_size: many; d_call: NA; v_call: TRBV2; j_call: TRBJ2-3; cdr3_aa: CASQQASPGDTQYF; cdr3_nt: TGTGCCAGCCAACAGGCTAGCCCTGGGGATACGCAGTATTTT
clone_size: NA; d_call: TRBD1; v_call: TRBV10-3; j_call: TRBJ2-7; cdr3_aa: CAIHGQGQSQGEQYF; cdr3_nt: TGTGCCATCCACGGACAGGGACAGAGTCAAGGTGAGCAGTACTTC
clone_size: many; d_call: NA; v_call: TRBV6-4; j_call: TRBJ1-2; cdr3_aa: CASSPTGHSDGYTF; cdr3_nt: TGTGCCAGCAGTCCGACAGGCCACTCGGATGGCTACACCTTC
clone_size: many; d_call: NA; v_call: TRBV5-1; j_call: TRBJ1-2; cdr3_aa: CASSEWGAEGYTF; cdr3_nt: TGCGCCAGCAGCGAGTGGGGGGCGGAAGGCTACACCTTC
clone_size: many; d_call: NA; v_call: TRBV19; j_call: TRBJ2-2; cdr3_aa: CASIQYPNTGELFF; cdr3_nt: TGTGCCAGTATACAGTATCCGAACACCGGGGAGCTGTTTTTT
clone_size: NA; d_call: NA; v_call: TRBV30; j_call: TRBJ1-3; cdr3_aa: CAWTEGNTIYF; cdr3_nt: TGTGCCTGGACAGAAGGAAACACCATATATTTT
clone_size: many; d_call: NA; v_call: TRBV7-2; j_call: TRBJ2-7; cdr3_aa: CASKVNSGFDEQYF; cdr3_nt: TGTGCCAGCAAGGTCAATTCGGGGTTCGACGAGCAGTACTTC
clone_size: NA; d_call: NA; v_call: TRBV4-1; j_call: TRBJ1-3; cdr3_aa: CASSQDFGGNTIYF; cdr3_nt: TGCGCCAGCAGCCAAGATTTCGGGGGAAACACCATATATTTT